The 5 T cell receptor beta chains presented below share a single source sample, sequenced in a study of control samples from healthy donors and cancer patients. TCRdb's table, derived via immunoSEQ multiplex PCR, lists solely in-frame clones and lacks some. The sample has about 130,000 clones; around 93% are singletons. The source material was blood. These receptor sequences come from a woman aged 50 to 60 in good health.

This clone was detected many times. The chain employs TRBV10-3 and TRBJ1-1; D gene uncertain. V lost 8 bases to trimming and J lost 4 bases, with 17 bases between them. CDR3 length equals 14 residues. Germline loops: CDR1 ENHRY, CDR2 SYGVKD. CDR3 protein: CAIRDREGFTEAFF. CDR3 DNA sequence: TGTGCCATCCGAGACCGCGAAGGATTCACTGAAGCTTTCTTT.

This chain connects TRBV30 to TRBJ1-2, with a possible D match to TRBD1 (5 bases). This CDR3 has 12 residues. Looked up from germline, CDR1 is GTSNPN and CDR2 is SVGIG (reference sequence). V lost 4 bases to trimming and J lost 4 bases, with 10 bases between them. The CDR3 region has the DNA TGTGCCTGGACAGGGTCCGGCTATGGCTACACCTTC. It encodes CAWTGSGYGYTF.

The gene calls are TRBV29-1 and TRBJ2-7; 8 bases map to TRBD2. Per germline, CDR1 SQVTM and CDR2 ANQGSEA. The trim removed 3 bases at V and 5 bases at J, leaving 6 bases unmatched. The CDR3 loop spans 13 amino acids. CDR3 sequence reads: CSVESSGYHEQYF. In DNA form, the CDR3 reads TGCAGCGTTGAGTCTAGCGGGTACCACGAGCAGTACTTC.

CDR3 nucleotides: TGCGCCAGCAGCTTGGAGGGACAGGGCAACGAGCAGTACTTC. Amino acid sequence: CASSLEGQGNEQYF. The V and J genes are TRBV5-1 and TRBJ2-7; 9 bases map to TRBD1. The germline gives CDR1 SGHRS, CDR2 YFSETQ. Trimming removed 0 bases from V and 5 bases from J; junction bases left unmatched: 3. The CDR3 loop spans 14 amino acids. Full variable domain (outside the CDR3, taken from reference TRBV5-1 and TRBJ2-7): KAGVTQTPRYLIKTRGQQVTLSCSPISGHRSVSWYQQTPGQGLQFLFEYFSETQRNKGNFPGRFSGRQFSNSRSEMNVSTLELGDSALYLCASSLEGQGNEQYFGPGTRLTVT.

The chain carries TRBV11-2 and TRBJ2-5, with D hard to call. Germline loops: CDR1 SGHAT, CDR2 FQNNGV. The V gene lost 2 bases and the J gene lost 5 bases, with 6 bases spanning the gap. The CDR3 consists of 12 residues. CDR3 protein: CASSLLRETQYF. For the CDR3, the DNA is TGTGCCAGCAGCTTACTCCGGGAGACCCAGTACTTC.